This T cell receptor beta chain appears in the sequencing data of a study of beta chain features in type 1 diabetes. This clone was observed a few times. Its antigen is unknown. Based on CD45RO/CCR7/CD25/CD127/CD95/CD27, CD4+ regulatory, stem cell-like memory, naive and central memory cells were sorted. Study-wide findings and caveats: Insertions at VDJ junctions were less frequent in type 1 diabetes patients. These patients also deleted more nucleotides at the same junctions.

Every bit of the isolated RNA underwent reverse transcription, so sequencing read expressed TCRB transcripts. Reads from naive, central memory and regulatory T cell samples averaged roughly 3.6 million. Assay used: immunoSEQ multiplex PCR; TCRdb lists only in-frame clones, some missing. Among fewer than 65,000 clones listed, approximately 59% were seen once. The CDR3 sequence is 13 residues long. Germline CDR1 and CDR2: SGHVS and FQNEAQ. V shed 1 base, J shed 7 bases, and the junction held 2 bases outside the gene matches. V usage is TRBV7-8 and J usage is TRBJ1-2; 8 nucleotides line up with TRBD1. The sequencing input was Tregs from blood. The receptor comes from a woman aged 18-35 years in good health. In nucleotides, the CDR3 is TGTGCCAGCAGCTTAGACAGGGGGGTTGGCTACACCTTC. It translates to CASSLDRGVGYTF.